This TCR beta chain was documented in a study of control samples from healthy donors and cancer patients. The CDR3 is made up of 13 amino acids. Germline V CDR1 and CDR2: GTSNPN, SVGIG (reference sequence). Trimming at V came to 5 bases and at J to 0 bases, leaving 3 bases not matched to a gene. TCRdb keeps only in-frame clones here, not all; method: immunoSEQ multiplex PCR. The sample has 50,000 or so clones, nearly 95% seen once; the top ten hold 20% to 25%. Sequencing was carried out using PBMCs. V is TRBV30 and J is TRBJ1-1; 7 nucleotides match TRBD1. The receptor was derived from a woman in her fifties or sixties with head and neck cancer. The CDR3 coding sequence is TGTGCCTGGTCAAGGGGGCTGAACACTGAAGCTTTCTTT. Translated, it gives CAWSRGLNTEAFF.